This T cell receptor beta chain was sequenced in a study of cytomegalovirus exposure and HLA in healthy donors. Study-level information: Earlier, 95 million to 120 million unique TCR beta sequences were recovered from approximately 180 million T cells by an analysis.

In regard to this clone: Its specificity is not known.

General study points: More clonal expansion characterized HLA-associated TCR beta chains than equally common others in a later analysis.

Germline assignment: CDR1 KGHSH and CDR2 LQKENI. The CDR3 is made up of 16 amino acids. Trimming took 5 bases from V and 4 from J, leaving 18 bases between them. The PCR used 60 Vbeta and 13 Jbeta primers. This table comes from immunoSEQ multiplex PCR, and its TCRdb copy is limited to in-frame clones, with some not included. The table has a few hundred thousand clones, around 90% seen once. This sequence originates from a girl under 10 years old in good health and CMV-seronegative. Input material: PBMCs. The chain links TRBV18 to TRBJ2-1, with D possibly matching TRBD2 (6 bases). CDR3 DNA: TGTGCCAGCTCATCCCCTTCGGGAGTGAGGTACAATGAGCAGTTCTTC. Translating gives CASSSPSGVRYNEQFF.